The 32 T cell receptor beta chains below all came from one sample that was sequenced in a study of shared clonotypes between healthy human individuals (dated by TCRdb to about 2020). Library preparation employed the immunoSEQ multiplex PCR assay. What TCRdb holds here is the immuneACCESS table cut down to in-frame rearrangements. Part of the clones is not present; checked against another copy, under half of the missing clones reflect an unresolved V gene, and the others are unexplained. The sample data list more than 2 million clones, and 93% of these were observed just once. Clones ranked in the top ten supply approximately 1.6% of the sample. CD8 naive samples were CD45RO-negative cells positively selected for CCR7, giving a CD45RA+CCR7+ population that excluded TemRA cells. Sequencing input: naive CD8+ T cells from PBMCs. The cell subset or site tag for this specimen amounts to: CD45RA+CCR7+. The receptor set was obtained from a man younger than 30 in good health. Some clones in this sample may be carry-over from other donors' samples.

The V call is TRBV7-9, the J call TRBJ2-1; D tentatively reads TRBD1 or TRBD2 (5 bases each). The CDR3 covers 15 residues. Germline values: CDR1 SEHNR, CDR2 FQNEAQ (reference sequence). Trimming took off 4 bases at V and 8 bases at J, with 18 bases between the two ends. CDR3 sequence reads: CASSSLGDPPDEQFF. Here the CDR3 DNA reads TGTGCCAGCAGCTCGCTGGGGGACCCCCCGGATGAGCAGTTCTTC.

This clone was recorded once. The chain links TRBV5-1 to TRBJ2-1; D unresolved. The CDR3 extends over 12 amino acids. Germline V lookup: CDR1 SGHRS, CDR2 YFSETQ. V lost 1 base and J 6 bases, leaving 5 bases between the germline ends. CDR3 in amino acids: CASSLNGNEQFF. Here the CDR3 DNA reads TGCGCCAGCAGCTTGAACGGCAATGAGCAGTTCTTC.

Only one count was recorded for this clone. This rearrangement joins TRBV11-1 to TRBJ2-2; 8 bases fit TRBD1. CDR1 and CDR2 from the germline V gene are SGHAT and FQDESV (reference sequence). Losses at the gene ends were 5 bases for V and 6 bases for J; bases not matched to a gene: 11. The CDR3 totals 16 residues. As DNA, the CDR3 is TGTGCCAGCAGCCCTAACAGGGGGTCTGAACCCGGGGAGCTGTTTTTT. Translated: CASSPNRGSEPGELFF.

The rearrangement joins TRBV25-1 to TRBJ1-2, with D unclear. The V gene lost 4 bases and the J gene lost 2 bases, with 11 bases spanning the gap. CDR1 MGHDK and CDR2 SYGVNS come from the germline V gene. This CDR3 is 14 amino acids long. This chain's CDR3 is CASSGRTRNYGYTF. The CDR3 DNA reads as TGTGCCAGCAGTGGCCGAACTCGAAACTATGGCTACACCTTC.

The CDR3, as DNA: TGCGCCAGCAGCCCAGGGGAAGGGAACATTCAGTACTTC. It specifies CASSPGEGNIQYF. This chain links TRBV4-3 with TRBJ2-4; D might be TRBD1 (6 bases). The CDR3 is 13 residues long. V was trimmed by 4 bases and J by 7 bases, leaving 11 bases between them. CDR1 LGHNA and CDR2 YSLEER come from the germline V gene.

The CDR3 sequence: CASSPGGNYNEQFF. The CDR3 nucleotides are TGTGCCAGCAGCCCTGGAGGGAACTACAATGAGCAGTTCTTC. The gene calls are TRBV9 and TRBJ2-1; maybe TRBD2 (6 bases). Germline V gene sequence: CDR1 SGDLS, CDR2 YYNGEE. V lost 4 bases to trimming and J lost 3 bases, with 11 bases between them. CDR3 length: 14 residues.

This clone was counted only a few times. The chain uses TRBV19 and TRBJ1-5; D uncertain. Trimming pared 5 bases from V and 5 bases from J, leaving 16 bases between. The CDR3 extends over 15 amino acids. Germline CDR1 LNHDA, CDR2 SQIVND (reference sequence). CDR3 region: CASSLNPLDYQPQHF. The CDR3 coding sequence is TGTGCCAGTAGTCTAAACCCCCTTGACTATCAGCCCCAGCATTTT.

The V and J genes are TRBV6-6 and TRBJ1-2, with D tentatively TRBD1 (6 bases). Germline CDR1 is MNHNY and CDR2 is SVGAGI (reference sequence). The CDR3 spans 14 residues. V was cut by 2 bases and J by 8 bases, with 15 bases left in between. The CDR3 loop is CASSYEFGQRGYTF. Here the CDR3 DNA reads TGTGCCAGCAGTTACGAGTTCGGACAGCGAGGCTACACCTTC.

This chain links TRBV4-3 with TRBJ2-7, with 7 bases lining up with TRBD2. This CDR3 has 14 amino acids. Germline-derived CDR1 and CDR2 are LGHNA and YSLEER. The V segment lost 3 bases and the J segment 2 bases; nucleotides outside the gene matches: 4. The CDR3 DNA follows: TGCGCCAGCAGCCACGGGGGAGGGGCCTACGAGCAGTACTTC. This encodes CASSHGGGAYEQYF.

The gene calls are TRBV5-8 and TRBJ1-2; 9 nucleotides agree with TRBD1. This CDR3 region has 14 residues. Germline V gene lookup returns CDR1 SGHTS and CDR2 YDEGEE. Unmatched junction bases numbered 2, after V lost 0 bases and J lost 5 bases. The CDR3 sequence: CASSLVGQGYGYTF. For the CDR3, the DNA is TGTGCCAGCAGCTTGGTTGGACAGGGGTATGGCTACACCTTC.

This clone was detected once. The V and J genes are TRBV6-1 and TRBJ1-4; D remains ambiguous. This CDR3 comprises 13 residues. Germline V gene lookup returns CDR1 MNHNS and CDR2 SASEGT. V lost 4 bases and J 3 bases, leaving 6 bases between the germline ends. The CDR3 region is CASSGRSNEKLFF. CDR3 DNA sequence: TGTGCCAGCAGTGGACGGTCTAATGAAAAACTGTTTTTT.

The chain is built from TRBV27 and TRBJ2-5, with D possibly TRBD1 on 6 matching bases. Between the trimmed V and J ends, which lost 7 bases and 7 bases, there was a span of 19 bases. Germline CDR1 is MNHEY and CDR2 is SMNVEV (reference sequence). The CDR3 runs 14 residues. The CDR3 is CASMQFYRDGTQYF. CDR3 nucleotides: TGTGCCAGCATGCAGTTCTACAGGGACGGGACCCAGTACTTC.

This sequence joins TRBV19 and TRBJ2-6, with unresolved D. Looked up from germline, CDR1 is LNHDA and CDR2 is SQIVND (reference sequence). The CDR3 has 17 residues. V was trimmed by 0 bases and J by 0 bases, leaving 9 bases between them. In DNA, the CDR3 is TGTGCCAGTAGTATAGATCTATTCTACTCTGGGGCCAACGTCCTGACTTTC. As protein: CASSIDLFYSGANVLTF.

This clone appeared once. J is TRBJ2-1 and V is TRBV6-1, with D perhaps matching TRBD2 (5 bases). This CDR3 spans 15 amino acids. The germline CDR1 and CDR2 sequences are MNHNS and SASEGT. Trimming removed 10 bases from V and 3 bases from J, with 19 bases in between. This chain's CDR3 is CATLDSAIIYNEQFF. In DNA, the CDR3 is TGTGCCACACTGGATAGCGCGATAATCTACAATGAGCAGTTCTTC.

CDR3 bases: TGTGCCAGCAGTTTCACCGGGACGAACACTGAAGCTTTCTTT. Translated: CASSFTGTNTEAFF. The J gene is TRBJ1-1, the V gene TRBV6-6, with a weak D call TRBD1 (5 bases). The germline V gene has CDR1 MNHNY and CDR2 SVGAGI (reference sequence). The germline V and J ends were trimmed by 4 bases and 1 base, with 10 bases remaining between them. The CDR3 is made up of 14 amino acids.

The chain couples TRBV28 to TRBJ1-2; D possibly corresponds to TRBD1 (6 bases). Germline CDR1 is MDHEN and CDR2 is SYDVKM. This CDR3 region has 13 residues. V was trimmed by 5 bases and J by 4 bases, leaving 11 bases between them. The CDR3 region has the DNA TGTGCCAGCAGTCTCCACAGGGCCTATGGCTACACCTTC. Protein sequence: CASSLHRAYGYTF.

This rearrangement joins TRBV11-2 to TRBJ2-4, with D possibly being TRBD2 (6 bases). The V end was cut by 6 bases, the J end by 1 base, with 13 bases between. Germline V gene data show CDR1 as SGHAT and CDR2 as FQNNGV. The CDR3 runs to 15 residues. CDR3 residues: CASRTSIAAKNIQYF. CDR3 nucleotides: TGTGCCAGCAGGACTAGTATTGCTGCCAAAAACATTCAGTACTTC.

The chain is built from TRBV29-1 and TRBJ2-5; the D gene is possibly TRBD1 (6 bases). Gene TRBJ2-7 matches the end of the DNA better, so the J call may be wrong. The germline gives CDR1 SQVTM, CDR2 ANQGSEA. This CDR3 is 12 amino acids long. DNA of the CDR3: TGCAGCGCCAGGGGAATTTTCGGCGAGCAGTACTTC. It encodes CSARGIFGEQYF.

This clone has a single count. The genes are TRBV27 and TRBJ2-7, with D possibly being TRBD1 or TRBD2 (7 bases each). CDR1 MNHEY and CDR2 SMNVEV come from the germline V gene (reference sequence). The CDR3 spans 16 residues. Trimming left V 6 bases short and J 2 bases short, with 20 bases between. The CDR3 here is CASSFSAGQMPYEQYF. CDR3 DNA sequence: TGTGCCAGCAGCTTTTCAGCGGGACAGATGCCCTACGAGCAGTACTTC.

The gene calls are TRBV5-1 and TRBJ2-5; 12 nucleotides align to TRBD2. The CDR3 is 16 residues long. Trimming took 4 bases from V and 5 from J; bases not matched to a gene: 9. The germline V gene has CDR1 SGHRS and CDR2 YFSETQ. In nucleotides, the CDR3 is TGCGCCAGCAGCAACAGACTAGCGGGAGCCTTGGAGACCCAGTACTTC. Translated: CASSNRLAGALETQYF.

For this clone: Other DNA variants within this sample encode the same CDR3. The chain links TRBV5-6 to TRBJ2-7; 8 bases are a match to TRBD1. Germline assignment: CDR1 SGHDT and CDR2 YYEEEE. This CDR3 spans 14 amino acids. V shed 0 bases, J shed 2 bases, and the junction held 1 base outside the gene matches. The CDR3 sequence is CASSLGTGTYEQYF. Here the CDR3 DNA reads TGTGCCAGCAGCTTGGGGACAGGGACCTACGAGCAGTACTTC.

CDR3 sequence reads: CASSSSTRLHNEQFF. DNA for the CDR3: TGTGCCAGCAGCTCATCGACACGTTTACACAATGAGCAGTTCTTC. V usage is TRBV7-9 and J usage is TRBJ2-1; D ambiguous. CDR1 SEHNR and CDR2 FQNEAQ come from the germline V gene (reference sequence). The CDR3 is made up of 15 amino acids. Trimming left V 4 bases short and J 5 bases short, with 15 bases between.

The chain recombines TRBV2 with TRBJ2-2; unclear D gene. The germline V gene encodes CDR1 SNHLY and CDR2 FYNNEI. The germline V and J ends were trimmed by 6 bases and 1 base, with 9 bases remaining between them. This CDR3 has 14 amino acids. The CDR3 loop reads CASRDGRNTGELFF. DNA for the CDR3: TGTGCCAGCAGGGACGGACGGAACACCGGGGAGCTGTTTTTT.

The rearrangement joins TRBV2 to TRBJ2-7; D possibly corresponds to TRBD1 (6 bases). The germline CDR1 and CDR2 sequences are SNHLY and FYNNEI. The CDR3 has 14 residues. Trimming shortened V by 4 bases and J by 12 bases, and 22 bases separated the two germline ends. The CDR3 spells CASSGGHLDPLRYF. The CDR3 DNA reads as TGTGCCAGCAGTGGGGGACACCTCGATCCCTTAAGGTACTTC.

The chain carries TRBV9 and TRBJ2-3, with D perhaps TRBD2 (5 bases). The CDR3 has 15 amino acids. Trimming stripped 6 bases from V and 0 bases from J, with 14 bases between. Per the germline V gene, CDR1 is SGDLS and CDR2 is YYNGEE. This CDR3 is CASKEGATSTDTQYF. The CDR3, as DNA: TGTGCCAGCAAAGAGGGAGCAACTAGCACAGATACGCAGTATTTT.

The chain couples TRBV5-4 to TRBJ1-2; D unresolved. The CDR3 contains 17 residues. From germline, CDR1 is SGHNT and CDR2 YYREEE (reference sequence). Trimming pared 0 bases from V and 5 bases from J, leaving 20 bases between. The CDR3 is CASSLGLAVGFRYGYTF. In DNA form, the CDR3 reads TGTGCCAGCAGCTTGGGACTGGCAGTGGGGTTTCGGTATGGCTACACCTTC.

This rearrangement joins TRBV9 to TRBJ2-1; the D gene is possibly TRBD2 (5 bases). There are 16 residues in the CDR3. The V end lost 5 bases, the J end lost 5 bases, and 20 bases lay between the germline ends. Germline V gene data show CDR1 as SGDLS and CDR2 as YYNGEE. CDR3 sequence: CASSKIQLVRDNEQFF. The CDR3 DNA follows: TGTGCCAGCAGTAAGATCCAACTAGTGCGGGACAATGAGCAGTTCTTC.

CDR3 DNA sequence: TGCGCCAGCAGCTTGGATCCGGGGGCGTTATCCTACGAGCAGTACTTC. Its protein is CASSLDPGALSYEQYF. This chain uses TRBV5-1 with TRBJ2-7, with D possibly called TRBD1 or TRBD2 (6 bases each). The CDR3 length is 16 residues. Trimming removed 0 bases from V and 1 base from J, with 14 bases in between. CDR1 is SGHRS and CDR2 is YFSETQ in the germline V gene.

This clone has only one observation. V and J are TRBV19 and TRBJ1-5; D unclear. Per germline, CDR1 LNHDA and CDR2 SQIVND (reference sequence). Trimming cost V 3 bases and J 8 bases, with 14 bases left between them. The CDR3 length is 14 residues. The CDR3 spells CASSITTEMKPQHF. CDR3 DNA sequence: TGTGCCAGTAGTATCACCACGGAGATGAAGCCCCAGCATTTT.

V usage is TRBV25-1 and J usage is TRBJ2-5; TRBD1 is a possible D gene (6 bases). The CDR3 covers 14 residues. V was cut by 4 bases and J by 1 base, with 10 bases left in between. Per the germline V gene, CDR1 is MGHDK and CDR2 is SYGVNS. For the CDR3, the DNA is TGTGCCAGCAGTGGGTGGACAGTCCAAGAGACCCAGTACTTC. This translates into CASSGWTVQETQYF.

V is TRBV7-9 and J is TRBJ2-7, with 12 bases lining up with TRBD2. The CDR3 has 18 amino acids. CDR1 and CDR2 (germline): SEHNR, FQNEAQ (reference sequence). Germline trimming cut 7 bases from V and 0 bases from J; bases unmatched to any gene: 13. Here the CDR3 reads CASTGRTSGISSSYEQYF. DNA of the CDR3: TGTGCCAGCACGGGAAGGACTAGCGGGATTTCGAGCTCCTACGAGCAGTACTTC.

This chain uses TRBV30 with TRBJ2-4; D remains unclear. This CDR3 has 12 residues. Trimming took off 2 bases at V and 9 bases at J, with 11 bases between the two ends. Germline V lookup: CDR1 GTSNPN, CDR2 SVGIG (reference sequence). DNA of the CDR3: TGTGCCTGGAGTATAGAGGCGGTCATTCAGTACTTC. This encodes CAWSIEAVIQYF.